These T cell receptor beta chains were read from a single sample in a study of T cell responses to AZD1222 COVID-19 vaccine. Repertoires were generated with immunoSEQ multiplex PCR, while TCRdb's copy carries only in-frame clones and drops some. The table has roughly 190,000 clones, around 90% seen once. Here the sequenced sample was peripheral blood, taken on day 0 of AZD1222 vaccination. All receptors derive from an adult in good health. Each CDR3 is given with its conserved first and last residue. The D gene is left open where the match is weak.

D gene: NA
V gene: TRBV20-1
J gene: TRBJ1-1
CDR3 protein: CSASGGTEAFF

D gene: NA
V gene: TRBV2
J gene: TRBJ2-3
CDR3 protein: CASSQGTYTQYF

D gene: NA
V gene: TRBV6-2/TRBV6-3
J gene: TRBJ2-5
CDR3 protein: CASSSRTSKTQYF

D gene: NA
V gene: TRBV5-1
J gene: TRBJ2-3
CDR3 protein: CASSLNRDSSTDTQYF

D gene: NA
V gene: TRBV5-1
J gene: TRBJ2-7
CDR3 protein: CASSLASEVYEQYF

D gene: TRBD1
V gene: TRBV25-1
J gene: TRBJ1-5
CDR3 protein: CASSPGQPGNQPQHF

D gene: TRBD2
V gene: TRBV20-1
J gene: TRBJ2-7
CDR3 protein: CSASELAGGAYEQYF

D gene: TRBD1
V gene: TRBV6-2/TRBV6-3
J gene: TRBJ2-7
CDR3 protein: CASSIPGQGGEQYF

D gene: NA
V gene: TRBV29-1
J gene: TRBJ2-7
CDR3 protein: CSVEEKPYEQYF

D gene: NA
V gene: TRBV9
J gene: TRBJ2-1
CDR3 protein: CASSADPGPTYNEQFF

D gene: NA
V gene: TRBV3-1/TRBV3-2
J gene: TRBJ1-2
CDR3 protein: CASSPEATGYGYTF

D gene: TRBD1
V gene: TRBV4-1
J gene: TRBJ2-2
CDR3 protein: CASSQAGTGVTGELFF

D gene: NA
V gene: TRBV28
J gene: TRBJ1-5
CDR3 protein: CASSQNQPQHF

D gene: TRBD1
V gene: TRBV18
J gene: TRBJ2-5
CDR3 protein: CASSQTTGGGETQYF

D gene: NA
V gene: TRBV19
J gene: TRBJ1-1
CDR3 protein: CASSLNNVEAFF

D gene: NA
V gene: TRBV7-3
J gene: TRBJ1-3
CDR3 protein: CASSSRPGNTIYF

D gene: TRBD2
V gene: TRBV5-1
J gene: TRBJ2-7
CDR3 protein: CASSPAGAAEQYF

D gene: NA
V gene: TRBV27
J gene: TRBJ2-7
CDR3 protein: CASSLRGKSYEQYF

D gene: NA
V gene: TRBV6-1
J gene: TRBJ1-1
CDR3 protein: CASSEDEGGYGEAFF

D gene: NA
V gene: TRBV7-2
J gene: TRBJ2-4
CDR3 protein: CASSLAKNIQYF

D gene: TRBD2
V gene: TRBV7-9
J gene: TRBJ2-7
CDR3 protein: CASSPTGLGHYEQYF

D gene: NA
V gene: TRBV2
J gene: TRBJ2-1
CDR3 protein: CASIPDSHNEQFF

D gene: NA
V gene: TRBV11-2
J gene: TRBJ1-2
CDR3 protein: CASSRWKVGRVFGYTF

D gene: NA
V gene: TRBV28
J gene: TRBJ1-3
CDR3 protein: CASSDPTVVSGNTIYF

D gene: NA
V gene: TRBV12-5
J gene: TRBJ1-5
CDR3 protein: CASGASFRPQHF

D gene: NA
V gene: TRBV7-9
J gene: TRBJ1-2
CDR3 protein: CASSLNRGSYGYTF

D gene: NA
V gene: TRBV5-1
J gene: TRBJ2-7
CDR3 protein: CASSLDQGSYEQYF

D gene: NA
V gene: TRBV30
J gene: TRBJ2-1
CDR3 protein: CAWSVRTRAAYNEQFF

D gene: NA
V gene: TRBV7-9
J gene: TRBJ2-2
CDR3 protein: CASSPRGPGELFF

D gene: TRBD2
V gene: TRBV11-3
J gene: TRBJ2-3
CDR3 protein: CASSSGLAATDTQYF

D gene: NA
V gene: TRBV21-1
J gene: TRBJ1-5
CDR3 protein: CATPSNQPQHF

D gene: NA
V gene: TRBV27
J gene: TRBJ1-5
CDR3 protein: CASSLSDAGGNQPQHF

D gene: NA
V gene: TRBV27
J gene: TRBJ2-1
CDR3 protein: CASSLGRGRQGYNEQFF

D gene: TRBD1
V gene: TRBV6-6
J gene: TRBJ1-1
CDR3 protein: CASSYRQGLNTEAFF

D gene: NA
V gene: TRBV9
J gene: TRBJ2-7
CDR3 protein: CASSVAGSSMGEQYF

D gene: TRBD1
V gene: TRBV5-5
J gene: TRBJ1-1
CDR3 protein: CASSFDGQGIAEAFF

D gene: NA
V gene: TRBV7-9
J gene: TRBJ2-3
CDR3 protein: CASTRSDTQYF

D gene: NA
V gene: TRBV16
J gene: TRBJ2-7
CDR3 protein: CASSQSIGRSGEQYF

D gene: NA
V gene: TRBV9
J gene: TRBJ2-5
CDR3 protein: CASSPRDNQETQYF

D gene: NA
V gene: TRBV9
J gene: TRBJ1-6
CDR3 protein: CASSVDEQGDSPLHF

D gene: NA
V gene: TRBV18
J gene: TRBJ2-7
CDR3 protein: CASSPLESSEQYF

D gene: NA
V gene: TRBV19
J gene: TRBJ2-3
CDR3 protein: CASSIGGARTDTQYF

D gene: TRBD2
V gene: TRBV3-1/TRBV3-2
J gene: TRBJ2-1
CDR3 protein: CASSRSGGYNEQFF

D gene: TRBD1
V gene: TRBV13
J gene: TRBJ2-7
CDR3 protein: CASTLRDRPYEQYF

D gene: NA
V gene: TRBV28
J gene: TRBJ1-5
CDR3 protein: CASIGAGLNQPQHF

D gene: TRBD1
V gene: TRBV3-1/TRBV3-2
J gene: TRBJ1-1
CDR3 protein: CASSFHRGGRVTEAFF

D gene: NA
V gene: TRBV20-1
J gene: TRBJ2-7
CDR3 protein: CSASDRTYEQYF

D gene: TRBD1
V gene: TRBV4-3
J gene: TRBJ2-2
CDR3 protein: CASSLLTGANTGELFF